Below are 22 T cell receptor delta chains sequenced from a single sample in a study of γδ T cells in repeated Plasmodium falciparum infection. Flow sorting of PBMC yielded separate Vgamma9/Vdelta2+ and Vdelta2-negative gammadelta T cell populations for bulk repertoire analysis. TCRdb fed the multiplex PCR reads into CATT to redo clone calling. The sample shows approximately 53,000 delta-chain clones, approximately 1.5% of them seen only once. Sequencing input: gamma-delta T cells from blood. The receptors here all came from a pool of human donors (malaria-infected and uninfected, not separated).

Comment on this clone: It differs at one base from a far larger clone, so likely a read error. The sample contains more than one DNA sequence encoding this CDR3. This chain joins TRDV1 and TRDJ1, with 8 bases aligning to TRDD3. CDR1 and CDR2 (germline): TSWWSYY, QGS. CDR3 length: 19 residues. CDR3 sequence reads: CALGELVPTGDKLIRKLIF. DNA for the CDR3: TGTGCTCTTGGGGAACTAGTACCTACGGGGGATAAATTAATACGTAAACTTATCTTT.

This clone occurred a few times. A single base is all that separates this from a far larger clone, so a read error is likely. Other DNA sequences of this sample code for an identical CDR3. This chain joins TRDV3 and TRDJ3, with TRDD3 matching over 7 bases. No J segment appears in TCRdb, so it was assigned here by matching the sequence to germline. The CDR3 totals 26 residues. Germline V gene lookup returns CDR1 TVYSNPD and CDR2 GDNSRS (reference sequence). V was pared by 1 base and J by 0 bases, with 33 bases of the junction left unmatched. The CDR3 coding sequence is TGTGCCTTTAATGATCTAACCCTCTTCGAGACTACCGATGTGGGGGACAGCTCCTGGGACACCCGACAGATGTTTTTC. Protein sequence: CAFNDLTLFETTDVGDSSWDTRQMFF.

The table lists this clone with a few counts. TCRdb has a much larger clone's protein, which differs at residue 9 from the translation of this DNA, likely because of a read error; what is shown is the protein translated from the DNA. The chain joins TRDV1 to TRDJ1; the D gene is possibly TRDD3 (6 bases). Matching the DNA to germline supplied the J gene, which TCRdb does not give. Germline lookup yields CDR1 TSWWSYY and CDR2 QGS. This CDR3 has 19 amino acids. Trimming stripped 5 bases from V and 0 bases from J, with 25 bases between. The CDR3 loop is CALGPWVPPLLGYTDKLIF. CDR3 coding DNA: TGTGCTCTTGGGCCCTGGGTGCCTCCCTTACTGGGTTACACCGATAAACTCATCTTT.

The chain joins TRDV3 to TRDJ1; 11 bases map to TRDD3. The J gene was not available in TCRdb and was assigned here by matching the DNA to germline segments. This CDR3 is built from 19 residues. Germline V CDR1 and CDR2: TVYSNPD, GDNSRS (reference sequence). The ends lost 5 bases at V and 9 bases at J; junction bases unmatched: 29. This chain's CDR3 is CADNPLGDWGIALKLELIF. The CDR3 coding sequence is TGTGCCGACAACCCCCTGGGAGACTGGGGGATAGCCTTGAAGTTGGAACTCATCTTT.

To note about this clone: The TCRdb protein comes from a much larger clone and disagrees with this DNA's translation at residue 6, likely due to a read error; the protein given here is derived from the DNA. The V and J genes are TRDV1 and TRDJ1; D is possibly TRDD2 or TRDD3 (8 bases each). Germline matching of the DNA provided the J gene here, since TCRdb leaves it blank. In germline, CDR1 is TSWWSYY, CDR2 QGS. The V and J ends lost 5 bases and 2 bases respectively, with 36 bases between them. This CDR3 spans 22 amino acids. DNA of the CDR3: TGTGCTCTTGGGCCATCAAGCCTTCCTATGGTACTGGGGGGGTCCACGACCGATAAACTCATCTTT. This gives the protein CALGPSSLPMVLGGSTTDKLIF.

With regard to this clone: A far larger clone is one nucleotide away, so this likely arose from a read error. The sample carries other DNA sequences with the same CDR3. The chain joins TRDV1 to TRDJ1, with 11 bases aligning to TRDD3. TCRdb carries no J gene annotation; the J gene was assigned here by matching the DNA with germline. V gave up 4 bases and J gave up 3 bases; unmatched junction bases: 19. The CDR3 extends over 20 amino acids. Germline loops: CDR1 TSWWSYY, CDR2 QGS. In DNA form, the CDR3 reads TGTGCTCTTGGGGGAGCCCATGGGTTGGGGGATACGAGAGGTGCCGATAAACTCATCTTT. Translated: CALGGAHGLGDTRGADKLIF.

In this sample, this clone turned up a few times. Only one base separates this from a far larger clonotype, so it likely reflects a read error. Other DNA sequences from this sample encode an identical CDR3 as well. As DNA, the CDR3 is TGTGCTCTTGGGGAGCGGAAGTACTGGGGGACTCACACCGATAAACTCATCTTT. Translated: CALGERKYWGTHTDKLIF. The V call is TRDV1, the J call TRDJ1, with 9 positions matching TRDD3. No J gene was available from TCRdb, and it was assigned here by a germline match of the DNA. The V and J ends lost 3 bases and 0 bases, in that order; junction bases with no gene match: 11. CDR3 length: 18 amino acids. Germline lookup yields CDR1 TSWWSYY and CDR2 QGS.

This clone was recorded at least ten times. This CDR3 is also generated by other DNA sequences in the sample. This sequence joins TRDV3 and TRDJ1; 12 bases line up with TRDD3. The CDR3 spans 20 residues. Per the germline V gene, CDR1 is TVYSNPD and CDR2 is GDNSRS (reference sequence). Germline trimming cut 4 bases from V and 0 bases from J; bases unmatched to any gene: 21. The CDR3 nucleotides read TGTGCCTATGCACGGTCCGTGTACTGGGGGATACTGCGCTACACCGATAAACTCATCTTT. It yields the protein CAYARSVYWGILRYTDKLIF.

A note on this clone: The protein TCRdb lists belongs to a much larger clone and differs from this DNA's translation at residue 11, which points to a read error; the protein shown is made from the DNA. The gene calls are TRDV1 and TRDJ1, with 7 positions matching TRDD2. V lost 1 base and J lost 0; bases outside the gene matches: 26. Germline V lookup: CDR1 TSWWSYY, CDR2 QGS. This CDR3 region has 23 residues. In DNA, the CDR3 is TGTGCTCTTGGGGAACAAGATTCCTACTTTCACCGCAACAGACCTATTTACACCGATAAACTCATCTTT. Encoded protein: CALGEQDSYFHRNRPIYTDKLIF.

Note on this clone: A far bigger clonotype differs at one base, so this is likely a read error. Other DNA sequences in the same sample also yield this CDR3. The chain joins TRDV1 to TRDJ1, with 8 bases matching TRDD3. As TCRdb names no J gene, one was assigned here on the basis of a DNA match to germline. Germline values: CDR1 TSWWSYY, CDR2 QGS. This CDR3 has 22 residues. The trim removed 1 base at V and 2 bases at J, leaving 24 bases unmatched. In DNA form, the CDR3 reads TGTGCTCTTGGGGAACCTACGGGGATTACTGGGGGGTACGCAGCGGGGACCGATAAACTCATCTTT. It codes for CALGEPTGITGGYAAGTDKLIF.

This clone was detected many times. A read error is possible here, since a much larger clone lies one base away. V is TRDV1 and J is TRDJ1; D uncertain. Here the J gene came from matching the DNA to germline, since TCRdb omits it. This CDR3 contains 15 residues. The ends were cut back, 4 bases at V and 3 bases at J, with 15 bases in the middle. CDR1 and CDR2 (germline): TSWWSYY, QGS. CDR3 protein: CALGGDSDPADKLIF. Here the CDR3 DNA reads TGTGCTCTTGGGGGGGACTCCGATCCTGCCGATAAACTCATCTTT.

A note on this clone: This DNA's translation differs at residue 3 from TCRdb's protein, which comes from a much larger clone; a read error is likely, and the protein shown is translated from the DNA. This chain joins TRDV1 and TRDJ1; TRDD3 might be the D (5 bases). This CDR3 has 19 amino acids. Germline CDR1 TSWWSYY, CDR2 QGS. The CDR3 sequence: CAPGYLTRGPPGSTDKLIF. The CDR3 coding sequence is TGTGCTCCTGGGTACCTAACGAGGGGACCCCCCGGGAGCACCGATAAACTCATCTTT.

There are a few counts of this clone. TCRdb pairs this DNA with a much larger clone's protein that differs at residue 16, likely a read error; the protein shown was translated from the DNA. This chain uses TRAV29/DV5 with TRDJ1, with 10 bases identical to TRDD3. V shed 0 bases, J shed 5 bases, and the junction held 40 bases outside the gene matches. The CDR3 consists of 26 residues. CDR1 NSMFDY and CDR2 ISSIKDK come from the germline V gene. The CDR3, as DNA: TGTGCAGCAAGCGTGGTTCTTAGTCCTTCCCTTACTGGGGGATCGAGAGCTTGCGAAGGCCTTGATAAACTCATCTTT. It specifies CAASVVLSPSLTGGSRACEGLDKLIF.

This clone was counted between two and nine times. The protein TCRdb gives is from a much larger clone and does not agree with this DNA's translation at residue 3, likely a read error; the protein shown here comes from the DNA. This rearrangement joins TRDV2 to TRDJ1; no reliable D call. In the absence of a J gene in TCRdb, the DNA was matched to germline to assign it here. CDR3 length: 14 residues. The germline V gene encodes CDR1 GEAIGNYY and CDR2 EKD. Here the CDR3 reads CASDALPDTDKLIF. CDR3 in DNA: TGTGCCAGTGACGCCCTGCCAGACACCGATAAACTCATCTTT.

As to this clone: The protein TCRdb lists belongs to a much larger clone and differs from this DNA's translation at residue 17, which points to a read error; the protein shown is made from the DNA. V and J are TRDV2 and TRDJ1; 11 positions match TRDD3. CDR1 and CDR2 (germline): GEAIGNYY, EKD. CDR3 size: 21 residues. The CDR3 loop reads CACDTAEKVGDTRLYTGKLIF. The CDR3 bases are TGTGCCTGTGACACCGCGGAGAAGGTGGGGGATACGCGTCTGTACACCGGTAAACTCATCTTT.

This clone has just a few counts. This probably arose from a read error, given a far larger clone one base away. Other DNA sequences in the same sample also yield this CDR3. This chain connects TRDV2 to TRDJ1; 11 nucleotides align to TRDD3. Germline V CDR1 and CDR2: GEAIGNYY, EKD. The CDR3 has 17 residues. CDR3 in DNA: TGTGCTTGCGGACTGGGGGATATTTTTGGGTCCGCCGATAAACTCATCTTT. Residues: CACGLGDIFGSADKLIF.

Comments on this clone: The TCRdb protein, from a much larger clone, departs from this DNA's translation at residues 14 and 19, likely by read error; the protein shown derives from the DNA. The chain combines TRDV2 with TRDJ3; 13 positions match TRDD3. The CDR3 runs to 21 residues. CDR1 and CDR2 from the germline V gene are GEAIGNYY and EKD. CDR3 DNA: TGTGCCTGTGCCGCTACTGGGGGATACGCTCGGAGTTCCAGGGACACCCGACAGACGTTTTTC. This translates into CACAATGGYARSSRDTRQTFF.

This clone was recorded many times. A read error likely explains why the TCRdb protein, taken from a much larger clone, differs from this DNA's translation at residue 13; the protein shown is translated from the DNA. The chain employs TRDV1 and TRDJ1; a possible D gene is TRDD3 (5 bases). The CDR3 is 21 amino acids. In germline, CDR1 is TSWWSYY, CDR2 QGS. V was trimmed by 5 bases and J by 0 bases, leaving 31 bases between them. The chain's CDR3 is CALGTSIQLTGTFRYTDKLIF. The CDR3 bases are TGTGCTCTTGGGACCTCCATTCAACTCACGGGGACTTTCAGGTACACCGATAAACTCATCTTT.

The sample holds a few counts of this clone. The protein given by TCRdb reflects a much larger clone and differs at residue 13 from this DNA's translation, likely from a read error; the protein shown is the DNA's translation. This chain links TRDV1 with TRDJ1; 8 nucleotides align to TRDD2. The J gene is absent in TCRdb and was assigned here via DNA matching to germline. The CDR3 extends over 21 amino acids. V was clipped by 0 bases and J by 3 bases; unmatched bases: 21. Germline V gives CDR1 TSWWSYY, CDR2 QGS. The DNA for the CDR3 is TGTGCTCTTGGGGAACTTGCCGCTTCCTACTCAGGGAGACTGTTCTCCGATAAACTCATCTTT. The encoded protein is CALGELAASYSGRLFSDKLIF.

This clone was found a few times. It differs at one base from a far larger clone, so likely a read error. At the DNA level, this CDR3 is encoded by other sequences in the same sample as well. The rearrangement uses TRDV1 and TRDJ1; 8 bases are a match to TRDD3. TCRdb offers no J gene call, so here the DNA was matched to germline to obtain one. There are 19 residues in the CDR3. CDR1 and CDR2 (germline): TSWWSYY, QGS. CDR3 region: CALGELVPTGDKLIRKLIF. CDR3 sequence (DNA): TGTGCTCTCGGGGAACTAGTACCTACGGGGGATAAATTAATACGTAAACTCATCTTT.

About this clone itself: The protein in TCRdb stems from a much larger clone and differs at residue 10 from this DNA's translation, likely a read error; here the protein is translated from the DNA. The CDR3 region is CALGELERARESRKLIF. The DNA for the CDR3 is TGTGCTCTTGGGGAACTTGAAAGAGCCAGGGAATCACGAAAACTCATCTTT. V and J are TRDV1 and TRDJ1; D is undetermined. The CDR3 has 17 residues. Trimming pared 0 bases from V and 8 bases from J, leaving 22 bases between. Per germline, CDR1 TSWWSYY and CDR2 QGS.

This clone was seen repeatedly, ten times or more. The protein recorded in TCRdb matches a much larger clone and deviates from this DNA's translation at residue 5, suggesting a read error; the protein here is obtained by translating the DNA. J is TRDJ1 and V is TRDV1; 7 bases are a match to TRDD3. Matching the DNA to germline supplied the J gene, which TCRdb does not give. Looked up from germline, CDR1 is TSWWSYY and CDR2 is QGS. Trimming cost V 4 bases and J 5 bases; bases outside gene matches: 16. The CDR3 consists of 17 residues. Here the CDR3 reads CALGGPPYGGIPDKLIF. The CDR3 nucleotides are TGTGCTCTTGGGGGACCGCCCTACGGGGGGATCCCAGATAAACTCATCTTT.